A single sample is the source of the 12 T cell receptor beta chains below, sequenced in a study of OX40 agonist ivuxolimab in advanced cancers. Some clones are missing from TCRdb's copy, which holds only in-frame ones; the method was immunoSEQ multiplex PCR. Here the sample spans approximately 60,000 clones, approximately 80% being singletons. The sequenced sample was CD4+ or CD8+ T cells sorted from blood, obtained in a trial of the OX40 agonist ivuxolimab. Source of these receptors: an adult with an advanced solid tumor such as melanoma, head and neck, liver or kidney cancer.

The chain links TRBV2 to TRBJ2-7; 11 bases align to TRBD1. J was trimmed by 3 bases and V by 2 bases; bases with no gene match: 6. This CDR3 spans 16 amino acids. Germline V gives CDR1 SNHLY, CDR2 FYNNEI. The CDR3 spells CASSEYSGTGGYEQYF. For the CDR3, the DNA is TGTGCCAGCAGTGAATACAGCGGGACAGGGGGCTACGAGCAGTACTTC.

The rearrangement uses TRBV4-3 and TRBJ2-3; no clear D gene. Germline CDR1 LGHNA, CDR2 YSLEER. The CDR3 totals 14 residues. With 1 base removed from V and 1 base from J, the gap between germline ends came to 6 bases. CDR3 amino acids: CASSQVGGTDTQYF. The CDR3 bases are TGCGCCAGCAGCCAAGTGGGCGGCACAGATACGCAGTATTTT.

This sequence joins TRBV6-1 and TRBJ1-6; TRBD1 might be the D (5 bases). Germline V gene data show CDR1 as MNHNS and CDR2 as SASEGT. The CDR3 covers 15 residues. Deletions cut 6 bases from V and 7 bases from J, with 16 bases between. The CDR3 is CASRGMETENSPLHF. CDR3 coding DNA: TGTGCCAGCAGGGGAATGGAGACAGAGAATTCACCCCTCCACTTT.

The rearrangement links TRBV7-2 to TRBJ2-7, with TRBD2 identical over 7 bases. V was clipped by 6 bases and J by 5 bases; unmatched bases: 13. Germline V gives CDR1 SGHTA, CDR2 FQGNSA. This CDR3 region has 15 residues. The CDR3 region has the DNA TGTGCCAGCAGTTTCAGCGGGATGGGGGTCAACGAGCAGTACTTC. Protein product: CASSFSGMGVNEQYF.

The J gene is TRBJ1-1, the V gene TRBV28; D gene uncertain. Germline CDR1 MDHEN, CDR2 SYDVKM. The CDR3 is 13 residues long. Trimming removed 2 bases from V and 9 bases from J, with 13 bases in between. The CDR3 sequence: CASSLSIAGKAFF. DNA of the CDR3: TGTGCCAGCAGTTTAAGCATCGCCGGGAAAGCTTTCTTT.

The rearrangement uses TRBV4-2 and TRBJ2-5, with no clear D. The CDR3 covers 14 residues. V shed 0 bases and J shed 9 bases, with 14 bases lying between them. CDR1 is LGHNA, CDR2 YNFKEQ, per germline. The CDR3 here is CASSQDLMESAQYF. The CDR3, as DNA: TGTGCCAGCAGCCAAGATCTGATGGAATCGGCCCAGTACTTC.

The chain links TRBV29-1 to TRBJ1-4; TRBD1 matches at 8 bases. The CDR3 is 14 residues long. V gave up 6 bases and J gave up 8 bases; unmatched junction bases: 11. Germline CDR1 reads SQVTM; CDR2 reads ANQGSEA. DNA for the CDR3: TGCAGCGTGGGAGGACAGGGAGGGCGCGAAAAACTGTTTTTT. This translates into CSVGGQGGREKLFF.

V is TRBV5-1 and J is TRBJ2-5; possibly TRBD2 for D (6 bases). The V end lost 5 bases, the J end lost 5 bases, and 13 bases lay between the germline ends. CDR3 size: 13 residues. The germline V gene has CDR1 SGHRS and CDR2 YFSETQ. The CDR3 sequence: CASSLEGTETQYF. DNA for the CDR3: TGCGCCAGCAGTCTGGAGGGAACGGAGACCCAGTACTTC.

This chain joins TRBV5-1 and TRBJ1-4, with TRBD1 matching 8 bases. Trimming at V came to 0 bases and at J to 3 bases, leaving 4 bases not matched to a gene. In germline, CDR1 is SGHRS, CDR2 YFSETQ. The CDR3 totals 16 residues. The DNA of the CDR3 is TGCGCCAGCAGCTTGGTACGACAGGGGTCTAATGAAAAACTGTTTTTT. The encoded protein is CASSLVRQGSNEKLFF.

This chain connects TRBV18 to TRBJ2-1; D ambiguous. Deletions cut 0 bases from V and 4 bases from J, with 4 bases between. The CDR3 is 13 residues long. CDR1 KGHSH and CDR2 LQKENI come from the germline V gene. The CDR3 protein is CASSPPSYNEQFF. CDR3 coding DNA: TGTGCCAGCTCACCACCTTCGTACAATGAGCAGTTCTTC.

The J gene is TRBJ2-1, the V gene TRBV7-3; D gene ambiguous. The CDR3 has 13 residues. CDR1 SGHTA and CDR2 FQGTGA come from the germline V gene. V dropped 5 bases and J dropped 2 bases, with 7 bases sitting between them. This CDR3 reads CASSTDTYNEQFF. CDR3 nucleotides: TGTGCCAGCAGCACCGACACCTACAATGAGCAGTTCTTC.

V is TRBV9 and J is TRBJ2-3; TRBD2 matches at 11 bases. The germline CDR1 and CDR2 sequences are SGDLS and YYNGEE. This CDR3 is 16 amino acids long. V shed 0 bases and J 3 bases; nucleotides not matched to a gene: 3. CDR3 protein: CASSVAPSGGTDTQYF. The CDR3 DNA follows: TGTGCCAGCAGCGTAGCACCTAGCGGGGGGACAGATACGCAGTATTTT.